Shown below are 20 T cell receptor beta chains from a single sample sequenced in a study of blood T cell repertoires in COVID-19. Generated by immunoSEQ multiplex PCR, the TCRdb table keeps only in-frame clones and is missing some. The data show roughly 280,000 clones, 80% to 90% seen once. The sequencing input was peripheral blood. The receptors here all came from a woman in her seventies with acute or convalescent COVID-19.

The chain recombines TRBV6-5 with TRBJ2-5; D uncertain. Trimming removed 6 bases from V and 0 bases from J, with 11 bases in between. Germline V CDR1 and CDR2: MNHEY, SVGAGI. The CDR3 length is 14 residues. This chain's CDR3 is CASRPRRDQETQYF. DNA of the CDR3: TGTGCCAGCAGACCCCGCCGGGACCAAGAGACCCAGTACTTC.

J is TRBJ1-6 and V is TRBV11-3, with no clear D. Germline V lookup: CDR1 SGHNT, CDR2 YENEEA. The CDR3 is 13 residues long. The germline V and J ends were trimmed by 0 bases and 8 bases, with 5 bases remaining between them. The CDR3 is CASSLDHYSPLHF. The CDR3 DNA follows: TGTGCCAGCAGCTTAGACCATTATTCACCCCTCCACTTT.

The genes are TRBV19 and TRBJ2-6; D unclear. CDR1 and CDR2 from the germline V gene are LNHDA and SQIVND (reference sequence). The CDR3 is 14 residues long. V lost 3 bases and J lost 0, with 3 bases in between. The CDR3 nucleotides are TGTGCCAGTAGTATCATCTCTGGGGCCAACGTCCTGACTTTC. It encodes CASSIISGANVLTF.

This chain connects TRBV2 to TRBJ1-6; D may be TRBD1 (6 bases). The germline CDR1 and CDR2 sequences are SNHLY and FYNNEI. The V gene lost 3 bases and the J gene lost 10 bases, with 16 bases spanning the gap. The CDR3 sequence is 15 residues long. In nucleotides, the CDR3 is TGTGCCAGCAGTGACGACCACAGGGTTGGATCACCCCTCCACTTT. Protein product: CASSDDHRVGSPLHF.

This clone appeared once. V gene TRBV18 combines with J gene TRBJ2-7, with a possible D match to TRBD1 (5 bases). Per the germline V gene, CDR1 is KGHSH and CDR2 is LQKENI. CDR3 size: 13 residues. Trimming shortened V by 4 bases and J by 2 bases, and 9 bases separated the two germline ends. CDR3 sequence reads: CASSRGSPYEQYF. The CDR3 coding sequence is TGTGCCAGCTCACGGGGCAGCCCCTACGAGCAGTACTTC.

The chain links TRBV20-1 to TRBJ1-1; D unresolved. From germline, CDR1 is DFQATT and CDR2 SNEGSKA (reference sequence). Trimming stripped 3 bases from V and 5 bases from J, with 13 bases between. The CDR3 extends over 13 amino acids. The CDR3 protein is CSASQAGETEAFF. The CDR3 bases are TGCAGTGCTAGTCAGGCAGGCGAGACTGAAGCTTTCTTT.

The chain joins TRBV7-2 to TRBJ2-1; maybe TRBD2 (5 bases). With 5 bases removed from V and 6 bases from J, the gap between germline ends came to 17 bases. Per germline, CDR1 SGHTA and CDR2 FQGNSA. This CDR3 region has 15 residues. The CDR3, as DNA: TGTGCCAGCAGCCCGATGAGGACTCGCCTCAATGAGCAGTTCTTC. It codes for CASSPMRTRLNEQFF.

V gene TRBV27 combines with J gene TRBJ2-3, with TRBD1 matching over 8 bases. V was clipped by 5 bases and J by 4 bases; unmatched bases: 5. This CDR3 has 14 amino acids. Germline CDR1 and CDR2: MNHEY and SMNVEV (reference sequence). CDR3 sequence reads: CASSLGQGSDTQYF. CDR3 bases: TGTGCCAGCAGTCTTGGACAGGGATCAGATACGCAGTATTTT.

This chain uses TRBV11-2 with TRBJ2-7, with 7 positions matching TRBD2. J gave up 0 bases and V 5 bases, and 10 bases lay outside the gene matches. The germline V gene has CDR1 SGHAT and CDR2 FQNNGV. This CDR3 has 16 residues. CDR3 DNA: TGTGCCAGCAGCCGAAGCGGGACCGTGAGCTCCTACGAGCAGTACTTC. Its protein product is CASSRSGTVSSYEQYF.

This chain uses TRBV18 with TRBJ2-7, with D perhaps matching TRBD1 (5 bases). Germline V CDR1 and CDR2: KGHSH, LQKENI. The CDR3 has 15 residues. Between the trimmed V and J ends, which lost 4 bases and 1 base, there was a span of 14 bases. As DNA, the CDR3 is TGTGCCAGCTCACGAACCACTGACAGATCCTACGAGCAGTACTTC. This codes for CASSRTTDRSYEQYF. Full variable domain (outside the CDR3, taken from reference TRBV18 and TRBJ2-7): NAGVMQNPRHLVRRRGQEARLRCSPMKGHSHVYWYRQLPEEGLKFMVYLQKENIIDESGMPKERFSAEFPKEGPSILRIQQVVRGDSAAYFCASSRTTDRSYEQYFGPGTRLTVT.

V and J are TRBV29-1 and TRBJ1-5, with a tentative D call TRBD1 (5 bases). Germline values: CDR1 SQVTM, CDR2 ANQGSEA. CDR3 length equals 14 residues. With 4 bases removed from V and 6 bases from J, the gap between germline ends came to 16 bases. The chain's CDR3 is CSVGSQGQGQPQHF. The CDR3 nucleotides read TGCAGCGTTGGGAGTCAGGGTCAAGGTCAGCCCCAGCATTTT.

The count of this clone is one. CDR3 in amino acids: CASSPDGDYEQYF. DNA of the CDR3: TGCGCCAGCAGCCCCGACGGAGACTACGAGCAGTACTTC. The chain uses TRBV5-1 and TRBJ2-7; D is unclear. Per the germline V gene, CDR1 is SGHRS and CDR2 is YFSETQ. The V end was cut by 4 bases, the J end by 3 bases, with 11 bases between. This CDR3 is built from 13 residues.

V gene TRBV10-1 combines with J gene TRBJ2-3; TRBD1 aligns across 9 bases. The CDR3 runs 11 residues. Germline lookup yields CDR1 WNHNN and CDR2 SYGVQD (reference sequence). V trimming: 10 bases; J trimming: 10 bases; junction bases outside the gene matches: 6. The CDR3 protein is CATQGTGPQYF. Here the CDR3 DNA reads TGCGCCACCCAAGGGACAGGGCCGCAGTATTTT.

The gene calls are TRBV6-5 and TRBJ1-2; weak D call: TRBD1 (6 bases). The V and J ends lost 6 bases and 1 base respectively, with 12 bases between them. The V gene's germline CDR1 is MNHEY and CDR2 SVGAGI. The CDR3 has 14 residues. CDR3 amino acids: CASSADRINYGYTF. CDR3 bases: TGTGCCAGCAGCGCGGACAGAATTAACTATGGCTACACCTTC.

J is TRBJ1-4 and V is TRBV7-6; D gene unclear. Germline V gene data show CDR1 as SGHVS and CDR2 as FNYEAQ. The CDR3 covers 15 residues. With 5 bases removed from V and 5 bases from J, the gap between germline ends came to 15 bases. CDR3 sequence reads: CASSPPGGSNEKLFF. The CDR3, as DNA: TGTGCCAGCAGCCCACCGGGAGGATCAAATGAAAAACTGTTTTTT.

This chain uses TRBV14 with TRBJ2-6; no clear D gene. Looked up from germline, CDR1 is SGHDN and CDR2 is FVKESK. This CDR3 spans 17 amino acids. Trimming shortened V by 4 bases and J by 2 bases, and 15 bases separated the two germline ends. The CDR3 loop is CASSPPKLSPGANVLTF. The DNA for the CDR3 is TGTGCCAGCAGCCCACCTAAATTATCCCCTGGGGCCAACGTCCTGACTTTC.

The chain carries TRBV5-1 and TRBJ1-4; D is ambiguous. In germline, CDR1 is SGHRS, CDR2 YFSETQ. V was trimmed by 2 bases and J by 3 bases, leaving 17 bases between them. The CDR3 is made up of 17 amino acids. CDR3 region: CASSFRFRGSSNEKLFF. The CDR3 DNA reads as TGCGCCAGCAGCTTCCGTTTTCGCGGCAGCTCTAATGAAAAACTGTTTTTT.

The gene calls are TRBV5-6 and TRBJ2-3; no definite D call. Germline values: CDR1 SGHDT, CDR2 YYEEEE. There are 12 residues in the CDR3. Trimming pared 0 bases from V and 6 bases from J, leaving 5 bases between. Here the CDR3 DNA reads TGTGCCAGCAGCTTGGCCGGGGATACGCAGTATTTT. Its translation is CASSLAGDTQYF.

The CDR3 DNA is TGTGCCACCAGCAGAGATATTTCGGGGAATTCACCCCTCCACTTT. Protein sequence: CATSRDISGNSPLHF. The chain is built from TRBV15 and TRBJ1-6; unclear D gene. The V end lost 0 bases, the J end lost 7 bases, and 10 bases lay between the germline ends. CDR3 size: 15 residues. Germline V gene sequence: CDR1 LNHNV, CDR2 YYDKDF (reference sequence).

This clone was found once. The chain joins TRBV3-1 (or the pseudogene TRBV3-2) to TRBJ2-7; TRBD1 might be the D (6 bases). This CDR3 region has 16 residues. Deletions cut 0 bases from V and 3 bases from J, with 15 bases between. Germline CDR1 LGHDT, CDR2 YNNKEL (reference sequence). The CDR3 reads CASSQESGQGFYEQYF. CDR3 DNA: TGTGCCAGCAGCCAAGAGTCAGGGCAGGGGTTCTACGAGCAGTACTTC.